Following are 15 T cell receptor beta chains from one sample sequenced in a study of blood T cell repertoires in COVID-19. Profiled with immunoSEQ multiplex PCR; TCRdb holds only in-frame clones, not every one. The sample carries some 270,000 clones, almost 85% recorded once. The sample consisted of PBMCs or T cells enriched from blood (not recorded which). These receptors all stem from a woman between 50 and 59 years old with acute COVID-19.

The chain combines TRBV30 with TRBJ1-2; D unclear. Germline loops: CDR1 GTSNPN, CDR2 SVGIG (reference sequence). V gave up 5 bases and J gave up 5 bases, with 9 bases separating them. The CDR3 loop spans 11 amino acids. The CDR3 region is CAWGLSYGYTF. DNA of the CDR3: TGTGCCTGGGGACTGTCTTATGGCTACACCTTC. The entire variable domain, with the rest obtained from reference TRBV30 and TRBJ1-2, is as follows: SQTIHQWPATLVQPVGSPLSLECTVEGTSNPNLYWYRQAAGRGLQLLFYSVGIGQISSEVPQNLSASRPQDRQFILSSKKLLLSDSGFYLCAWGLSYGYTFGSGTRLTVV.

The CDR3 region is CASSLAGGAGNTIYF. The CDR3 DNA follows: TGTGCCAGCAGCTTAGCCGGAGGGGCTGGAAACACCATATATTTT. V usage is TRBV7-9 and J usage is TRBJ1-3; D might be TRBD1 (5 bases). This CDR3 region has 15 residues. V gave up 0 bases and J gave up 2 bases, with 8 bases separating them. The germline CDR1 and CDR2 sequences are SEHNR and FQNEAQ (reference sequence). The full variable domain, completed using reference TRBV7-9 and TRBJ1-3, is DTGVSQNPRHKITKRGQNVTFRCDPISEHNRLYWYRQTLGQGPEFLTYFQNEAQLEKSRLLSDRFSAERPKGSFSTLEIQRTEQGDSAMYLCASSLAGGAGNTIYFGEGSWLTVV.

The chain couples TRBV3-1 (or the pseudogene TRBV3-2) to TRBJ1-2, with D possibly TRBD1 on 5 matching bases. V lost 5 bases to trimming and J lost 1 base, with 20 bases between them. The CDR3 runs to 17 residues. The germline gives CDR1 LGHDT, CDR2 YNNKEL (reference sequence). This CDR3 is CASSYGLETANNYGYTF. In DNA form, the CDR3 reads TGTGCCAGCAGCTACGGGCTGGAGACAGCGAATAACTATGGCTACACCTTC.

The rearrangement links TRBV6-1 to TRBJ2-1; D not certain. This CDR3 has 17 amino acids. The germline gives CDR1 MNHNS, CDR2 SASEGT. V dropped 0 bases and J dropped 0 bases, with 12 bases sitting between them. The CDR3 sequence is CASSEALGLSSYNEQFF. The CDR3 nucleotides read TGTGCCAGCAGTGAAGCCCTGGGCCTAAGCTCCTACAATGAGCAGTTCTTC.

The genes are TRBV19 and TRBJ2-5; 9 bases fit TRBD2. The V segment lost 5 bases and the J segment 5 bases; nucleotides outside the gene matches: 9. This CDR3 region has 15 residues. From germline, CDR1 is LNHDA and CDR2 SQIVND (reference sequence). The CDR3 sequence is CASSFSGGGAETQYF. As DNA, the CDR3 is TGTGCCAGTAGTTTTTCCGGCGGGGGGGCTGAGACCCAGTACTTC.

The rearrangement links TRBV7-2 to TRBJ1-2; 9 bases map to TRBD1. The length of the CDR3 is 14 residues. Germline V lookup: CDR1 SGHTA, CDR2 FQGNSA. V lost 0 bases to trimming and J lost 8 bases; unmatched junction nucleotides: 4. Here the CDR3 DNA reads TGTGCCAGCAGCTTAGCGGACAGGGGAAGAGGCTACACCTTC. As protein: CASSLADRGRGYTF.

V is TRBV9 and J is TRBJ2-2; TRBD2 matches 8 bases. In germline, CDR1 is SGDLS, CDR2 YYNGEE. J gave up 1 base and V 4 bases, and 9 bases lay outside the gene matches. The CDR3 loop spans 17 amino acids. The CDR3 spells CASSFSAGGLNTGELFF. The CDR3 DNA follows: TGTGCCAGCAGCTTCTCCGCGGGGGGCCTGAACACCGGGGAGCTGTTTTTT.

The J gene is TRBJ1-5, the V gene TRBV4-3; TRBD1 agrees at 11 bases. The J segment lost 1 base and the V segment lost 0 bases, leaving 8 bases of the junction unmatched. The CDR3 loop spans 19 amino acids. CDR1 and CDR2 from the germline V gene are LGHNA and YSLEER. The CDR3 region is CASSQDARGTGGSNQPQHF. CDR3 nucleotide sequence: TGCGCCAGCAGCCAAGATGCGAGGGGGACAGGGGGAAGCAATCAGCCCCAGCATTTT.

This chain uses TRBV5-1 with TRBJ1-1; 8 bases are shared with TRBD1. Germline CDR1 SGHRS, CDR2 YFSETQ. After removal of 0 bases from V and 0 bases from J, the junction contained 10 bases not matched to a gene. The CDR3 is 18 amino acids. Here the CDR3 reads CASSLAGQGATMNTEAFF. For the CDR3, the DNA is TGCGCCAGCAGCTTGGCCGGGCAGGGGGCCACAATGAACACTGAAGCTTTCTTT.

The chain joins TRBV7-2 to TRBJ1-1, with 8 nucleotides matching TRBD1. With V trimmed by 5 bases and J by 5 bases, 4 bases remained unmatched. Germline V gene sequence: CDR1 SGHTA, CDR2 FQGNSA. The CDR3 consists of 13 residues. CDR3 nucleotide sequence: TGTGCCAGCAGCGCCCGGGACAGGACTGAAGCTTTCTTT. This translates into CASSARDRTEAFF. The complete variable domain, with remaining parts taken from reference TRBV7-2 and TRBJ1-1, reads GAGVSQSPSNKVTEKGKDVELRCDPISGHTALYWYRQSLGQGLEFLIYFQGNSAPDKSGLPSDRFSAERTGGSVSTLTIQRTQQEDSAVYLCASSARDRTEAFFGQGTRLTVV.

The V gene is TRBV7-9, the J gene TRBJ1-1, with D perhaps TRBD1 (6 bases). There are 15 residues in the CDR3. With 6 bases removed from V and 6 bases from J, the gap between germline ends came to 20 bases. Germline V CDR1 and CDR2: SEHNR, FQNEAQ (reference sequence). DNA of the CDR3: TGTGCCAGCAGTTCTATGGGCGGGGGCTTCGCTGAAGCTTTCTTT. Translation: CASSSMGGGFAEAFF.

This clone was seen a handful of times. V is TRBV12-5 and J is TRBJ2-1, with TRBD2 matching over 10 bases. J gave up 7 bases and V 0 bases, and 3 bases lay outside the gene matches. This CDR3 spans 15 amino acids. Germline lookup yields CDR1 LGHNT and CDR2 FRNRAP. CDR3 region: CASGLVSGGVNEQFF. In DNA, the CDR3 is TGTGCTAGTGGTTTGGTGAGCGGGGGGGTGAATGAGCAGTTCTTC.

The CDR3 sequence is CASRPGQGNGELFF. For the CDR3, the DNA is TGTGCCAGCCGACCGGGACAGGGTAACGGGGAGCTGTTTTTT. The V and J genes are TRBV9 and TRBJ2-2, with 9 bases identical to TRBD1. The CDR3 is 14 residues long. The V gene end was trimmed by 7 bases and the J gene end by 7 bases; junction bases not matched to a gene: 8. The germline V gene encodes CDR1 SGDLS and CDR2 YYNGEE.

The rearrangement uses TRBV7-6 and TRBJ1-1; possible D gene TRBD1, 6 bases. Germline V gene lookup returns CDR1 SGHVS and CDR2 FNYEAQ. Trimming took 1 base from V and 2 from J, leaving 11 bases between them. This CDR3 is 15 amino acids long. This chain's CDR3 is CASSLVGGDNTEAFF. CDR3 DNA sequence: TGTGCCAGCAGCTTAGTAGGGGGGGACAACACTGAAGCTTTCTTT.

DNA of the CDR3: TGTGCCTGGACTGACAGAGAGACCCAGTACTTC. It is translated as CAWTDRETQYF. V is TRBV30 and J is TRBJ2-5, with D possibly TRBD1 on 5 matching bases. Trimming left V 4 bases short and J 4 bases short, with 7 bases between. Per germline, CDR1 GTSNPN and CDR2 SVGIG (reference sequence). The CDR3 spans 11 residues.